Below are 12 T cell receptor beta chains sequenced from a single sample in a study of T cell responses to AZD1222 COVID-19 vaccine. The protocol was immunoSEQ multiplex PCR, while the TCRdb copy is restricted to in-frame clones and leaves out a portion. The sample consists of some 130,000 clones, approximately 85% of them appearing once. Sequences were derived from peripheral blood, sampled on day 0 of AZD1222 vaccination. These receptors were obtained from an adult in good health.

The rearrangement links TRBV6-5 to TRBJ2-1; 9 nucleotides align to TRBD1. This CDR3 has 14 amino acids. V lost 6 bases to trimming and J lost 8 bases; unmatched junction nucleotides: 8. Germline lookup yields CDR1 MNHEY and CDR2 SVGAGI. The CDR3 reads CASRWDRVTYEQFF. The CDR3 DNA sequence: TGTGCCAGCAGGTGGGACAGGGTAACGTATGAGCAGTTCTTC.

This chain uses TRBV4-1 with TRBJ2-7; the match to TRBD2 covers 7 bases. The junction had 4 bases not matched to a gene; V was cut back by 1 base and J by 4 bases. The CDR3 contains 14 residues. Germline CDR1 is MGHRA and CDR2 is YSYEKL. CDR3 in DNA: TGCGCCAGCAGCCAAGGGGGCGGGGGATACGAGCAGTACTTC. This gives the protein CASSQGGGGYEQYF.

V and J are TRBV23-1 and TRBJ1-2; 8 positions match TRBD1. TRBV23-1 is placed among ORFs of uncertain function. This CDR3 region has 22 residues. V was pared by 2 bases and J by 2 bases, with 25 bases of the junction left unmatched. CDR3 DNA sequence: TGCGCCAGCAGTCAAGGAGAGGAGAGGACAGGGCTTACCAGCACTCGAAACTATGGCTACACCTTC. Translating it yields CASSQGEERTGLTSTRNYGYTF.

The CDR3 region is CASSFDSSYNEQFF. The CDR3 bases are TGTGCCAGCAGTTTTGATAGCTCCTACAATGAGCAGTTCTTC. V and J are TRBV6-2 or TRBV6-3 and TRBJ2-1; D remains unclear. This CDR3 is 14 amino acids long. CDR1 and CDR2 (germline): MNHEY, SVGEGT. Trimming took off 4 bases at V and 0 bases at J, with 7 bases between the two ends.

The chain recombines TRBV19 with TRBJ1-3; the D is unclear. The germline V and J ends were trimmed by 0 bases and 1 base, with 13 bases remaining between them. Germline CDR1 reads LNHDA; CDR2 reads SQIVND (reference sequence). CDR3 size: 17 residues. This chain's CDR3 is CASSIDKGISSGNTIYF. DNA of the CDR3: TGTGCCAGTAGTATAGATAAAGGTATTTCTTCTGGAAACACCATATATTTT.

This chain uses TRBV27 with TRBJ2-1; 7 bases match TRBD2. The V and J ends lost 7 bases and 6 bases, in that order; junction bases with no gene match: 6. Germline values: CDR1 MNHEY, CDR2 SMNVEV (reference sequence). This CDR3 has 13 residues. The CDR3 DNA reads TGTGCCAGCAATGCGGGAGTCCCCAATGAGCAGTTCTTC. Translated: CASNAGVPNEQFF.

V gene TRBV5-8 combines with J gene TRBJ1-5; possible D gene TRBD1, 5 bases. Germline CDR1 and CDR2: SGHTS and YDEGEE. The CDR3 has 15 amino acids. V dropped 2 bases and J dropped 1 base, with 10 bases sitting between them. CDR3 region: CASSLDRPSNQPQHF. In DNA, the CDR3 is TGTGCCAGCAGCTTAGACAGACCAAGCAATCAGCCCCAGCATTTT.

This clone has just one count. The chain is built from TRBV19 and TRBJ1-1; a weak D match, TRBD1 (6 bases). Trimming shortened V by 1 base and J by 6 bases, and 15 bases separated the two germline ends. Germline-derived CDR1 and CDR2 are LNHDA and SQIVND (reference sequence). The CDR3 is 15 residues long. CDR3 sequence (DNA): TGTGCCAGTAGTATAGGTCAAACAGGGATCGCTGAAGCTTTCTTT. Amino acid sequence: CASSIGQTGIAEAFF.

The CDR3: CASSISQVPGNTIYF. CDR3 DNA: TGTGCCAGTAGTATATCCCAGGTTCCTGGAAACACCATATATTTT. This sequence joins TRBV19 and TRBJ1-3; D unresolved. The length of the CDR3 is 15 residues. Germline CDR1 is LNHDA and CDR2 is SQIVND (reference sequence). Trimming left V 2 bases short and J 2 bases short, with 10 bases between.

This chain joins TRBV19 and TRBJ1-1; TRBD1 matches 7 bases. This CDR3 spans 13 amino acids. Germline CDR1 LNHDA, CDR2 SQIVND (reference sequence). The V segment lost 6 bases and the J segment 6 bases; nucleotides outside the gene matches: 7. The CDR3 here is CASSTGVIPEAFF. The CDR3 coding sequence is TGTGCCAGTAGCACAGGGGTTATCCCTGAAGCTTTCTTT.

The chain carries TRBV7-9 and TRBJ2-5; D is possibly TRBD2 (5 bases). Germline CDR1 SEHNR, CDR2 FQNEAQ (reference sequence). V lost 5 bases and J 7 bases, leaving 17 bases between the germline ends. CDR3 size: 14 residues. The CDR3 DNA reads as TGTGCCAGCAGCCCCCGGACTGGCCGGGGGACCCAGTACTTC. It is translated as CASSPRTGRGTQYF.

V usage is TRBV13 and J usage is TRBJ2-7; D is ambiguous. The CDR3 is 13 residues long. V was cut by 2 bases and J by 2 bases, with 7 bases left in between. Germline assignment: CDR1 PRHDT and CDR2 FYEKMQ (reference sequence). The CDR3 DNA sequence: TGTGCCAGCAGCTTAAGGGATACCTACGAGCAGTACTTC. It is translated as CASSLRDTYEQYF.